These 21 T cell receptor beta chains were all obtained from the same sample, sequenced in a study of OX40 agonist ivuxolimab in advanced cancers. Clones were sequenced by immunoSEQ multiplex PCR, and TCRdb holds only the in-frame ones, with some missing. The repertoire holds 65,000 to 90,000 clones, around 90% seen once, with more than 7.5% in the top ten. The sequencing here drew on CD4+ or CD8+ T cells sorted from blood, taken in a trial of the OX40 agonist ivuxolimab. These receptors came from an adult with an advanced solid tumor such as melanoma, head and neck, liver or kidney cancer.

The chain links TRBV2 to TRBJ1-4; 9 nucleotides agree with TRBD1. The CDR3 is 13 residues long. V was pared by 8 bases and J by 7 bases, with 5 bases of the junction left unmatched. Germline V gives CDR1 SNHLY, CDR2 FYNNEI. The CDR3 loop reads CASEGQGVEKLFF. CDR3 sequence (DNA): TGTGCCAGCGAGGGACAGGGCGTTGAAAAACTGTTTTTT.

The V gene is TRBV9, the J gene TRBJ2-3; unclear D gene. This CDR3 has 12 amino acids. The germline V gene has CDR1 SGDLS and CDR2 YYNGEE. V lost 3 bases to trimming and J lost 2 bases, with 4 bases between them. In DNA, the CDR3 is TGTGCCAGCAGCGCGATCACAGATACGCAGTATTTT. Residues: CASSAITDTQYF.

This clone was recorded only once. The gene calls are TRBV15 and TRBJ2-5; TRBD2 is a possible D gene (5 bases). The J call is uncertain, as TRBJ2-7 better fits the DNA end. Germline CDR1 reads LNHNV; CDR2 reads YYDKDF (reference sequence). There are 14 residues in the CDR3. CDR3 in DNA: TGTGCCACCAGCCCTGAGGGCGTATCCTACGAGCAGTACTTC. Its protein is CATSPEGVSYEQYF.

The V call is TRBV5-6, the J call TRBJ1-2; D unresolved. V was trimmed by 0 bases and J by 6 bases, leaving 18 bases between them. Germline CDR1 SGHDT, CDR2 YYEEEE. This CDR3 contains 16 residues. This CDR3 reads CASSLGAVMGLDGYTF. CDR3 nucleotide sequence: TGTGCCAGCAGCTTGGGGGCGGTAATGGGTCTAGATGGCTACACCTTC.

The V call is TRBV10-3, the J call TRBJ1-2; D is uncertain. With 0 bases removed from V and 2 bases from J, the gap between germline ends came to 16 bases. The CDR3 has 17 residues. Germline lookup yields CDR1 ENHRY and CDR2 SYGVKD. The CDR3 nucleotides are TGTGCCATCAGTGAGTCTCGGGTGCCCCCAAGCAACTATGGCTACACCTTC. It specifies CAISESRVPPSNYGYTF.

The chain employs TRBV14 and TRBJ2-3; TRBD2 agrees at 13 bases. Germline V CDR1 and CDR2: SGHDN, FVKESK. The CDR3 has 17 residues. J lost 4 bases, V lost 4 bases, and 8 bases had no gene match. The chain's CDR3 is CASSPSGLAGEADTQYF. The CDR3 nucleotides read TGTGCCAGCAGCCCCTCCGGACTAGCGGGAGAGGCAGATACGCAGTATTTT.

About this clone: The identical CDR3 is also encoded by other nucleotide sequences in the sample. The chain joins TRBV7-9 to TRBJ2-3, with D possibly matching TRBD2 (6 bases). Germline lookup yields CDR1 SEHNR and CDR2 FQNEAQ (reference sequence). V was clipped by 5 bases and J by 4 bases, with 13 bases between them. The CDR3 length is 14 residues. The chain's CDR3 is CASSVLGGADTQYF. CDR3 bases: TGTGCCAGCAGCGTTCTGGGGGGTGCAGATACGCAGTATTTT.

This clone is a singleton in its sample. One end of the junction is discordant with germline, which a read error may explain. The chain is built from TRBV28 and TRBJ1-1; no clear D gene. Germline CDR1 is MDHEN and CDR2 is SYDVKM. The length of the CDR3 is 16 residues. CDR3 in amino acids: CANSFGLPTPNTEAFF. The CDR3 coding sequence is TGTGCCAACAGTTTCGGGCTCCCTACACCGAACACTGAAGCTTTCTTT.

This clone showed up just once. This chain joins TRBV9 and TRBJ2-3; D may be TRBD1 or TRBD2 (5 bases each). Germline V gene lookup returns CDR1 SGDLS and CDR2 YYNGEE. Trimming stripped 0 bases from V and 2 bases from J, with 10 bases between. The CDR3 is 15 amino acids. This CDR3 is CASSVGGTYTDTQYF. CDR3 nucleotides: TGTGCCAGCAGCGTAGGAGGGACCTACACAGATACGCAGTATTTT.

The table lists this clone with a few counts. The CDR3 DNA is TGTGCCTGGAGTGGGAAGACTTGGACCCATTATGGCTACACCTTC. Its protein product is CAWSGKTWTHYGYTF. V and J are TRBV30 and TRBJ1-2; D is uncertain. Looked up from germline, CDR1 is GTSNPN and CDR2 is SVGIG (reference sequence). This CDR3 spans 15 amino acids. Trimming took 1 base from V and 5 from J, leaving 17 bases between them.

This sequence joins TRBV20-1 and TRBJ1-2; D gene ambiguous. This CDR3 is built from 11 residues. Germline values: CDR1 DFQATT, CDR2 SNEGSKA (reference sequence). The V end lost 2 bases, the J end lost 10 bases, and 11 bases lay between the germline ends. CDR3 sequence reads: CSARSQLNYTF. CDR3 nucleotide sequence: TGCAGTGCTAGATCCCAGTTGAACTACACCTTC.

The chain couples TRBV4-3 to TRBJ1-1, with D possibly TRBD1 on 5 matching bases. V dropped 0 bases and J dropped 1 base, with 12 bases sitting between them. The CDR3 has 16 residues. Looked up from germline, CDR1 is LGHNA and CDR2 is YSLEER. CDR3 nucleotides: TGCGCCAGCAGCCAAGATCTTCGGGGGTGGAACACTGAAGCTTTCTTT. This sequence encodes CASSQDLRGWNTEAFF.

The CDR3 here is CASSSLVWADTQYF. CDR3 nucleotide sequence: TGTGCCAGCAGCTCACTCGTCTGGGCAGATACGCAGTATTTT. V and J are TRBV9 and TRBJ2-3, with D uncertain. Trimming pared 4 bases from V and 4 bases from J, leaving 13 bases between. This CDR3 has 14 residues. Germline V gives CDR1 SGDLS, CDR2 YYNGEE.

This chain connects TRBV6-6 to TRBJ1-6; no reliable D call. The germline CDR1 and CDR2 sequences are MNHNY and SVGAGI (reference sequence). This CDR3 spans 12 amino acids. Trimming shortened V by 8 bases and J by 8 bases, and 10 bases separated the two germline ends. The CDR3 DNA reads TGTGCCAGCGATCGGGGAGATTCACCCCTCCACTTT. Translating gives CASDRGDSPLHF.

The chain has TRBV29-1 and TRBJ1-2, with unresolved D. Germline assignment: CDR1 SQVTM and CDR2 ANQGSEA. With 1 base removed from V and 1 base from J, the gap between germline ends came to 4 bases. CDR3 length: 12 amino acids. CDR3 in amino acids: CSVEGDNYGYTF. The DNA for the CDR3 is TGCAGCGTTGAAGGGGATAACTATGGCTACACCTTC.

This chain connects TRBV27 to TRBJ2-2; 8 bases fit TRBD1. The CDR3 runs 16 residues. Trimming at V came to 4 bases and at J to 5 bases, leaving 9 bases not matched to a gene. The germline CDR1 and CDR2 sequences are MNHEY and SMNVEV (reference sequence). This CDR3 is CASSYRIRGRTGELFF. Written as DNA, the CDR3 is TGTGCCAGCAGTTATAGGATCAGGGGGCGGACCGGGGAGCTGTTTTTT.

The V gene is TRBV7-2, the J gene TRBJ2-7; no reliable D call. CDR3 length: 11 amino acids. The germline CDR1 and CDR2 sequences are SGHTA and FQGNSA. Trimming pared 3 bases from V and 6 bases from J, leaving 6 bases between. CDR3 DNA sequence: TGTGCCAGCAGCTTCCCTGGCGAGCAGTACTTC. Translating gives CASSFPGEQYF.

CDR3 sequence (DNA): TGTGCCAGCAGCTTAGTCATGGGGGGTATTTACTATGGCTACACCTTC. This sequence encodes CASSLVMGGIYYGYTF. The chain carries TRBV7-9 and TRBJ1-2; D might be TRBD1 (5 bases). V was clipped by 1 base and J by 3 bases, with 15 bases between them. From germline, CDR1 is SEHNR and CDR2 FQNEAQ (reference sequence). The CDR3 covers 16 residues. The variable domain in full, with the rest retrieved from reference TRBV7-9 and TRBJ1-2, is DTGVSQNPRHKITKRGQNVTFRCDPISEHNRLYWYRQTLGQGPEFLTYFQNEAQLEKSRLLSDRFSAERPKGSFSTLEIQRTEQGDSAMYLCASSLVMGGIYYGYTFGSGTRLTVV.

The chain combines TRBV14 with TRBJ2-1; no reliable D call. Germline V CDR1 and CDR2: SGHDN, FVKESK. The CDR3 is 16 residues long. Between the trimmed V and J ends, which lost 3 bases and 1 base, there was a span of 13 bases. This chain's CDR3 is CASSHARLRSYNEQFF. As DNA, the CDR3 is TGTGCCAGCAGCCATGCCCGGTTAAGATCCTACAATGAGCAGTTCTTC.

This sequence joins TRBV2 and TRBJ2-7, with D tentatively TRBD1 (6 bases). CDR1 and CDR2 from the germline V gene are SNHLY and FYNNEI. The CDR3 sequence is 15 residues long. Between the trimmed V and J ends, which lost 7 bases and 3 bases, there was a span of 19 bases. The CDR3 DNA follows: TGTGCCAGCACTCCCTGGCCGGGACAAGGCTACGAGCAGTACGTC. This translates into CASTPWPGQGYEQYV.

V and J are TRBV27 and TRBJ2-3, with 7 bases identical to TRBD1. Germline V gene sequence: CDR1 MNHEY, CDR2 SMNVEV (reference sequence). The trim removed 8 bases at V and 0 bases at J, leaving 5 bases unmatched. The CDR3 has 14 amino acids. This CDR3 is CASHQTGSTDTQYF. CDR3 nucleotides: TGTGCCAGCCATCAGACAGGGAGCACAGATACGCAGTATTTT.